The clone carrying this T cell receptor beta chain was counted at least ten times. The source of the sample is a study of tumor-infiltrating lymphocytes in oesophageal squamous cell carcinoma. The V end was cut by 2 bases, the J end by 3 bases, with 17 bases between. The germline V gene has CDR1 SGHRS and CDR2 YFSETQ. This CDR3 is 16 amino acids long. TCRdb fed the PCR reads into MiXCR, producing one record per CDR3 protein. The sample has about 16,000 distinct CDR3 sequences, around 40% seen once. This receptor was identified in a female donor with esophageal squamous cell carcinoma. The J gene is TRBJ2-5, the V gene TRBV5-1; D is possibly TRBD2 (6 bases). Sequenced input: blood. The CDR3 loop reads CASSFGTGAQEETQYF. CDR3 nucleotide sequence: TGCGCCAGCAGCTTTGGAACGGGAGCACAGGAAGAGACCCAGTACTTC.